This T cell receptor (beta chain) was captured in a study of blood T cell repertoires in COVID-19. Per germline, CDR1 GTSNPN and CDR2 SVGIG (reference sequence). This CDR3 has 15 residues. V shed 2 bases and J 0 bases; nucleotides not matched to a gene: 5. Source study methods: Estimated nucleated cell counts came from reference gene primer amplification. Clones were sequenced by immunoSEQ multiplex PCR, and TCRdb holds only the in-frame ones, with some missing. V and J calls and clone size are given by that table; D and trimming were obtained from the DNA. The sample records about 130,000 clones, 79% being singletons.

The sequencing sample was made of peripheral blood. This sequence joins TRBV30 and TRBJ1-1, with TRBD1 matching over 8 bases. The receptor was derived from a woman in her 70s with COVID-19, enrolled during active disease. The CDR3 protein is CAWSSTDRVNTEAFF. CDR3 sequence (DNA): TGTGCCTGGAGTTCGACGGACAGGGTGAACACTGAAGCTTTCTTT.